The clone carrying this TCR beta chain has a handful of counts. The antigen remains unidentified. These data are taken from a study of regulatory T cells in long-lasting Graves disease. Whole-study results and caveats: TCR diversity was lower in persistent than newly diagnosed Graves' disease. Newly diagnosed patients shared 1,000 or so public clonotypes; persistent patients shared about 2,500.

This sample's time point: newly diagnosed GD, antithyroid drugs for less than 3 months. Preparation of the TCR library used RNA extracted from PBMCs. Germline V gene lookup returns CDR1 MDHEN and CDR2 SYDVKM. Trimming left V 3 bases short and J 4 bases short, with 16 bases between. The CDR3 has 15 residues. Arm-PCR of CDR3 regions and iRepertoire HTBI primers were the basis on which TCR beta libraries were built. TCRdb recomputed calls from the multiplex PCR reads with MiXCR, one row per CDR3 protein. The sample has a few hundred thousand distinct CDR3 sequences, 10% to 15% seen once; the top ten hold approximately 17%. The same data also contributed to another study, on T cells in Graves' hyperthyroidism and ophthalmopathy.

The receptor was isolated from a woman aged 18 to 35 with Graves disease. The sequences come from peripheral blood mononuclear cells (PBMCs), collected at new diagnosis, from a patient treated with antithyroid drugs. This chain links TRBV28 with TRBJ2-7; D might be TRBD1 (5 bases). CDR3 sequence reads: CASSLGRGPLYEQYF. The CDR3 region has the DNA TGTGCCAGCAGTTTGGGAAGGGGTCCCCTTTACGAGCAGTACTTC.